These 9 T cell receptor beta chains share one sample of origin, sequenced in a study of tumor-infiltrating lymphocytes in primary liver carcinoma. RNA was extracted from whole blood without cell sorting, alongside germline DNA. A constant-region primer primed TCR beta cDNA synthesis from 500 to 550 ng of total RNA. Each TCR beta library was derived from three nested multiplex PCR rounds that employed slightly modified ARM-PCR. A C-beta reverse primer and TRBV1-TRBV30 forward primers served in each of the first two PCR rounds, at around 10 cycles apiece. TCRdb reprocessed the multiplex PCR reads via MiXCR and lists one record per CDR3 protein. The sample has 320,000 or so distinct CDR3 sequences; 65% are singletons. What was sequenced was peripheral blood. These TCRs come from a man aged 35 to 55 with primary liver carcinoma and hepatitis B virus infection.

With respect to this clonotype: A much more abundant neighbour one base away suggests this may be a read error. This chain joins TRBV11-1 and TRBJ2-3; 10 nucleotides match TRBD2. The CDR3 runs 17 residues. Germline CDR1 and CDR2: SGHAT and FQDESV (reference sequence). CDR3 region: CANSKTGTSVSTDTQYF. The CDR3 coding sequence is TGTGCCAACAGCAAAACCGGGACTAGCGTTAGCACAGATACGCAGTATTTT.

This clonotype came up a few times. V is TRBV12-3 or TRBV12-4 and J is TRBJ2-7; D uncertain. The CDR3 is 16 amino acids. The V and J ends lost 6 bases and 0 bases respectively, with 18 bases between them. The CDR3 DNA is TGTGCCAGCAGCCGTGACCCGCTCGGCAGCTCCTACGAGCAGTACTTC. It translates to CASSRDPLGSSYEQYF.

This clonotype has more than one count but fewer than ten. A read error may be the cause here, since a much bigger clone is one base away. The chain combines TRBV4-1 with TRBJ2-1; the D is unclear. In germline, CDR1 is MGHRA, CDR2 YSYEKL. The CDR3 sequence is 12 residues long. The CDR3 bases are TGCACCAGCAGCCCCGATAGGAATGAGCAGTTCTTC. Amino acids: CTSSPDRNEQFF.

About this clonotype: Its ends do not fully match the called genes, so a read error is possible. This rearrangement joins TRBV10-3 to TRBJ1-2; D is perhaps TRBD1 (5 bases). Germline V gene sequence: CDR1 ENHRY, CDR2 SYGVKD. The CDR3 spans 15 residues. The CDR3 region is CPISDGPGRDYGYTF. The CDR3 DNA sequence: TGCCCCATCAGTGACGGGCCAGGGAGGGACTATGGCTACACCTTC.

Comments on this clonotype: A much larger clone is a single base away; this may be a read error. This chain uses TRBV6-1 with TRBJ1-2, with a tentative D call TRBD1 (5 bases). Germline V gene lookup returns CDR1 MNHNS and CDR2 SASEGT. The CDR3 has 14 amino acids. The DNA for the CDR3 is TGTGCCGGCAGTGAAGCCGGGGACGCTCTCGGCTACACCTTC. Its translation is CAGSEAGDALGYTF.

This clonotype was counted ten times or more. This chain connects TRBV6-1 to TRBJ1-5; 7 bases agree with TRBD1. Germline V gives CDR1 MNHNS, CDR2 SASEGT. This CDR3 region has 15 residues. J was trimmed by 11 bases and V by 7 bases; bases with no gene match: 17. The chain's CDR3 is CASTKGRGLLEAQHF. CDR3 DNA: TGTGCCAGCACCAAGGGAAGGGGGCTTCTGGAGGCCCAGCATTTT.

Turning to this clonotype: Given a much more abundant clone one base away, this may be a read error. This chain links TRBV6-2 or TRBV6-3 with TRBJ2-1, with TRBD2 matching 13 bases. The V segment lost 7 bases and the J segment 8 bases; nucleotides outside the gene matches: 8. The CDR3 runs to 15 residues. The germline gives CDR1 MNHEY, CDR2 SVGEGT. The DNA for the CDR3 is TGTGCCAGCACCTCGGGACTAGCGGGGTACTATGAGCAGTTCTTC. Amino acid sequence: CASTSGLAGYYEQFF.

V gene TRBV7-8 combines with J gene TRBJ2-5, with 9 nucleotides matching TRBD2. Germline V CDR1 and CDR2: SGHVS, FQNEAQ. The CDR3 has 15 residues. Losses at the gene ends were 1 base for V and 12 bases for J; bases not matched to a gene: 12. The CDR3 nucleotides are TGTGCCAGCAGCTTAGTGGAAATAGCGGGAGAGCATGAGTACTTC. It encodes CASSLVEIAGEHEYF.

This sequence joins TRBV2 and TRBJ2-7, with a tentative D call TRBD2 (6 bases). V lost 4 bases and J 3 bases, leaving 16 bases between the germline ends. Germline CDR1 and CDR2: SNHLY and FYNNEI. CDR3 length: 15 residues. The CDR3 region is CASSGSSGNFYEQYF. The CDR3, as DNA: TGTGCCAGCAGTGGGAGTAGCGGAAATTTCTACGAGCAGTACTTC.